The 24 T cell receptor beta chains reported below all come from one sample, sequenced in a study of blood T cell repertoires in COVID-19. Clones were sequenced by immunoSEQ multiplex PCR, and TCRdb holds only the in-frame ones, with some missing. The data hold about 100,000 clones, with approximately 92% observed a single time. The sequenced sample was peripheral blood. The receptors were gathered from a man in his 70s with acute or convalescent COVID-19.

This clone was counted a single time. The V gene is TRBV4-1, the J gene TRBJ2-3, with D possibly TRBD1 on 6 matching bases. Germline CDR1 MGHRA, CDR2 YSYEKL. V dropped 0 bases and J dropped 9 bases, with 10 bases sitting between them. The CDR3 extends over 13 amino acids. In DNA form, the CDR3 reads TGCGCCAGCAGCCAAGATGGGGGCGGCACGCAGTATTTT. This sequence encodes CASSQDGGGTQYF.

This clone appeared a single time. This chain joins TRBV28 and TRBJ2-2; 8 bases align to TRBD2. The CDR3 covers 16 residues. Germline loops: CDR1 MDHEN, CDR2 SYDVKM. V was pared by 3 bases and J by 4 bases, with 7 bases of the junction left unmatched. The CDR3: CASSFRERGSTGELFF. The CDR3 DNA is TGTGCCAGCAGTTTTAGGGAGCGGGGGTCCACCGGGGAGCTGTTTTTT.

The gene calls are TRBV5-4 and TRBJ1-6; D may be TRBD1 (5 bases). The V gene's germline CDR1 is SGHNT and CDR2 YYREEE (reference sequence). Trimming cost V 0 bases and J 6 bases, with 13 bases left between them. The CDR3 covers 16 residues. The CDR3 nucleotides are TGTGCCAGCAGCTTGGACAGGCCCCAAGCTAATTCACCCCTCCACTTT. This translates into CASSLDRPQANSPLHF.

The J gene is TRBJ1-2, the V gene TRBV6-5; maybe TRBD1 (6 bases). Germline V lookup: CDR1 MNHEY, CDR2 SVGAGI. V lost 6 bases and J 0 bases, leaving 14 bases between the germline ends. CDR3 length: 15 amino acids. The CDR3 nucleotides read TGTGCCAGCAGGACAGGCAGAACCCCTAACTATGGCTACACCTTC. It is translated as CASRTGRTPNYGYTF.

The chain joins TRBV5-1 to TRBJ2-1; 9 bases match TRBD2. Germline V CDR1 and CDR2: SGHRS, YFSETQ. V trimming: 2 bases; J trimming: 1 base; junction bases outside the gene matches: 4. CDR3 size: 16 residues. This CDR3 reads CASSFTTSGSYNEQFF. The CDR3 coding sequence is TGCGCCAGCAGCTTTACAACTAGCGGGTCCTACAATGAGCAGTTCTTC.

The chain uses TRBV5-1 and TRBJ2-1; perhaps TRBD2 as D (6 bases). The CDR3 sequence is 15 residues long. Trimming shortened V by 4 bases and J by 0 bases, and 11 bases separated the two germline ends. Germline values: CDR1 SGHRS, CDR2 YFSETQ. The CDR3 coding sequence is TGCGCCAGCAGCCTAGCGTTAAGCTCCTACAATGAGCAGTTCTTC. Translated: CASSLALSSYNEQFF.

The chain recombines TRBV5-1 with TRBJ2-7, with a weak D call TRBD2 (5 bases). The CDR3 is 14 amino acids. In germline, CDR1 is SGHRS, CDR2 YFSETQ. The ends were cut back, 0 bases at V and 5 bases at J, with 12 bases in the middle. Here the CDR3 reads CASSLADFSDEQYF. Here the CDR3 DNA reads TGCGCCAGCAGCTTGGCGGACTTCTCGGACGAGCAGTACTTC. Full variable domain (missing parts from reference TRBV5-1 and TRBJ2-7): KAGVTQTPRYLIKTRGQQVTLSCSPISGHRSVSWYQQTPGQGLQFLFEYFSETQRNKGNFPGRFSGRQFSNSRSEMNVSTLELGDSALYLCASSLADFSDEQYFGPGTRLTVT.

This rearrangement joins TRBV5-4 to TRBJ2-7; 10 bases line up with TRBD1. This CDR3 contains 17 residues. In germline, CDR1 is SGHNT, CDR2 YYREEE (reference sequence). J gave up 2 bases and V 2 bases, and 10 bases lay outside the gene matches. In DNA form, the CDR3 reads TGTGCCAGCAGCTTAGACAGGGGGCCGGGACTACCCTACGAGCAGTACTTC. Its translation is CASSLDRGPGLPYEQYF.

The gene calls are TRBV27 and TRBJ2-2; 9 bases align to TRBD2. This CDR3 is built from 14 residues. Trimming removed 4 bases from V and 5 bases from J; junction bases left unmatched: 2. CDR1 and CDR2 from the germline V gene are MNHEY and SMNVEV (reference sequence). CDR3 sequence (DNA): TGTGCCAGCAGTTACACTAGCGGGACCGGGGAGCTGTTTTTT. This sequence encodes CASSYTSGTGELFF.

This clone was recorded once. V gene TRBV9 combines with J gene TRBJ2-4, with TRBD2 matching 15 bases. The CDR3 totals 17 residues. Losses at the gene ends were 4 bases for V and 5 bases for J; bases not matched to a gene: 7. CDR1 and CDR2 (germline): SGDLS, YYNGEE. The CDR3 DNA sequence: TGTGCCAGCAGCCCAGGACTAGCGGGAGGGAGCCAAAACATTCAGTACTTC. This gives the protein CASSPGLAGGSQNIQYF.

This rearrangement joins TRBV11-3 to TRBJ2-7, with D hard to call. The CDR3 is 15 amino acids. The V end was cut by 0 bases, the J end by 3 bases, with 12 bases between. Germline V gives CDR1 SGHNT, CDR2 YENEEA. CDR3 DNA sequence: TGTGCCAGCAGCTTAGATCCGAGGATTTACTACGAGCAGTACTTC. Its translation is CASSLDPRIYYEQYF.

The chain recombines TRBV27 with TRBJ2-5, with TRBD2 matching 9 bases. The CDR3 is 14 residues long. Germline V gene sequence: CDR1 MNHEY, CDR2 SMNVEV (reference sequence). Losses at the gene ends were 6 bases for V and 4 bases for J; bases not matched to a gene: 6. The CDR3 loop is CASSLGLARETQYF. CDR3 bases: TGTGCCAGCAGCCTTGGACTAGCGCGAGAGACCCAGTACTTC.

J is TRBJ2-7 and V is TRBV28; 7 bases line up with TRBD1. V was clipped by 6 bases and J by 0 bases; unmatched bases: 2. Germline CDR1 and CDR2: MDHEN and SYDVKM. This CDR3 comprises 13 residues. CDR3 in amino acids: CASRRQGSYEQYF. CDR3 coding DNA: TGTGCCAGCAGGCGACAGGGCTCCTACGAGCAGTACTTC.

This chain uses TRBV27 with TRBJ1-5, with 7 bases aligning to TRBD1. This CDR3 comprises 15 residues. J gave up 3 bases and V 3 bases, and 5 bases lay outside the gene matches. CDR1 and CDR2 (germline): MNHEY, SMNVEV (reference sequence). CDR3 nucleotides: TGTGCCAGCAGTTTCGGAACAGGGGCCAATCAGCCCCAGCATTTT. Its translation is CASSFGTGANQPQHF.

The chain combines TRBV7-9 with TRBJ2-1; the match to TRBD2 covers 13 bases. CDR1 is SEHNR and CDR2 is FQNEAQ in the germline V gene (reference sequence). Trimming removed 5 bases from V and 9 bases from J; junction bases left unmatched: 7. This CDR3 comprises 15 residues. This chain's CDR3 is CASSKLAGGSLEQFF. In DNA, the CDR3 is TGTGCCAGCAGCAAACTAGCGGGGGGGAGTCTTGAGCAGTTCTTC.

This clone turned up a few times. V gene TRBV4-1 combines with J gene TRBJ2-5; TRBD1 is a possible D gene (6 bases). V lost 1 base and J 4 bases, leaving 16 bases between the germline ends. The CDR3 consists of 16 residues. Per the germline V gene, CDR1 is MGHRA and CDR2 is YSYEKL. As DNA, the CDR3 is TGCGCCAGCAGCCAAGTCGGCAGGGGAATTCGAGAGACCCAGTACTTC. Protein: CASSQVGRGIRETQYF.

The J gene is TRBJ2-5, the V gene TRBV19; tentative D call: TRBD1 (6 bases). The CDR3 consists of 15 residues. In germline, CDR1 is LNHDA, CDR2 SQIVND (reference sequence). V shed 4 bases and J shed 4 bases, with 16 bases lying between them. This CDR3 is CASSNRTVTRETQYF. The CDR3 nucleotides are TGTGCCAGTAGTAACCGGACAGTGACGAGAGAGACCCAGTACTTC.

V gene TRBV21-1 combines with J gene TRBJ2-7; the table's D call of TRBD1 was not tested on the DNA. TRBV21-1 is an annotated pseudogene. The CDR3 spans 14 residues. The chain's CDR3 is CASSARDREVEQYF. CDR3 in DNA: TGTGCCAGCAGCGCCCGGGACAGGGAGGTCGAGCAGTACTTC.

The chain is built from TRBV3-1 (or the pseudogene TRBV3-2) and TRBJ2-1, with 11 bases fitting TRBD2. Germline lookup yields CDR1 LGHDT and CDR2 YNNKEL (reference sequence). The CDR3 length is 13 residues. V lost 4 bases and J lost 9; bases outside the gene matches: 2. Here the CDR3 reads CASSPGTSGEQFF. CDR3 nucleotides: TGTGCCAGCAGCCCCGGGACTAGCGGTGAGCAGTTCTTC.

The rearrangement links TRBV6-2 or TRBV6-3 to TRBJ2-7, with D maybe TRBD2 (6 bases). Germline assignment: CDR1 MNHEY and CDR2 SVGEGT. Trimming removed 1 base from V and 5 bases from J, with 9 bases in between. The CDR3 length is 13 residues. The CDR3 region is CASSYLGGDEQYF. The CDR3 bases are TGTGCCAGCAGTTACTTAGGCGGGGACGAGCAGTACTTC.

CDR3 sequence reads: CASSLEVLAGLTDTQYF. For the CDR3, the DNA is TGTGCCAGCAGCTTAGAGGTCTTAGCGGGACTCACAGATACGCAGTATTTT. This sequence joins TRBV11-2 and TRBJ2-3; 8 nucleotides align to TRBD2. With 0 bases clipped from V and 2 bases from J, the junction kept 7 bases outside the gene matches. Germline values: CDR1 SGHAT, CDR2 FQNNGV. The CDR3 is 17 residues long.

J is TRBJ1-2 and V is TRBV5-1; 8 bases are a match to TRBD1. CDR1 SGHRS and CDR2 YFSETQ come from the germline V gene. The CDR3 length is 15 residues. Trimming removed 0 bases from V and 4 bases from J; junction bases left unmatched: 5. CDR3 sequence: CASSLAGQVSYGYTF. CDR3 nucleotides: TGCGCCAGCAGCTTGGCGGGACAGGTCTCCTATGGCTACACCTTC.

CDR3 residues: CSIEGANEQFF. In nucleotides, the CDR3 is TGCAGTATCGAGGGGGCCAATGAGCAGTTCTTC. The chain joins TRBV29-1 to TRBJ2-1, with 7 positions matching TRBD1. The CDR3 has 11 amino acids. Germline CDR1 SQVTM, CDR2 ANQGSEA.

This rearrangement joins TRBV3-1 (or the pseudogene TRBV3-2) to TRBJ1-5; no definite D call. Per the germline V gene, CDR1 is LGHDT and CDR2 is YNNKEL (reference sequence). The CDR3 contains 13 residues. V lost 2 bases to trimming and J lost 6 bases, with 8 bases between them. CDR3 bases: TGTGCCAGCAGCCAACAGGTTTCTCAGCCCCAGCATTTT. As protein: CASSQQVSQPQHF.